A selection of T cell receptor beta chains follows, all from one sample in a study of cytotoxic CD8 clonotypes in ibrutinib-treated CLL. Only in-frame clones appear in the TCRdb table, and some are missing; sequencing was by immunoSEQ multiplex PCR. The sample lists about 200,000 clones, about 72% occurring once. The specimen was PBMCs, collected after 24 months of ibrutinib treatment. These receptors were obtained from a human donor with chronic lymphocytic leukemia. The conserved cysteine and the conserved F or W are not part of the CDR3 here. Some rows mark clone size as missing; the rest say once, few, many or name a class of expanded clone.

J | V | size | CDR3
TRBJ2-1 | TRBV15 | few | ATSRDTIKQF
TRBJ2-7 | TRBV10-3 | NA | AILAANNEQY
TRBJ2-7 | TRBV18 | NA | ASSPGGHEQY
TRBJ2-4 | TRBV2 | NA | ASGGLAGLDIQY
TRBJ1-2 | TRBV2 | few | ASRSRQGHYGYT
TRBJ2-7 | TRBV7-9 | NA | ASSSGTDLEQY
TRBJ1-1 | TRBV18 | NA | ASSTTDSATEAF
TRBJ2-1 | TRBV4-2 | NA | ASSQDDLGMEQF
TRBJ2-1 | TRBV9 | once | ASSGSAGAF
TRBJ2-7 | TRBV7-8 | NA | ASSLEGGGAYEQY
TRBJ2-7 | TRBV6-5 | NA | ASSYSDGGNYEQY
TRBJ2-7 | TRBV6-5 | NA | ASSYQGGDYEQY
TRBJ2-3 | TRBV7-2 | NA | ASSFSGIYTDTQY
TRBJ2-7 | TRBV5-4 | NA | ASSLGRQGMVEQY
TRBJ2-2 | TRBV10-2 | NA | ASSDGLTNTGELF
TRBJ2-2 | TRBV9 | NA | ASSHPGSGNTGELF
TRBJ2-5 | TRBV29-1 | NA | TTEGEIGGETQY
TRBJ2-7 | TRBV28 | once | ASSPTPGQGSYEQY
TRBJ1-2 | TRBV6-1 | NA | ASSGAGQGAGYGYT
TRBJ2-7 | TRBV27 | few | ASSLFRDTYEQY
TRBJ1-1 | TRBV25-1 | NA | ASRERAGGTEAF
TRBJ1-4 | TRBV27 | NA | ASSTGLEKLF
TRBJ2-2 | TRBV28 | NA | ASRGRSNTGELF
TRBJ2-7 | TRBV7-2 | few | ASSLRFSDTYEQY
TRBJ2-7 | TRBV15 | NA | ATSRDLGYEQY
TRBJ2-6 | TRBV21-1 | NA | ASHIIRRTSGANVLT
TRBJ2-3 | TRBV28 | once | ASSAGLPTHTQY
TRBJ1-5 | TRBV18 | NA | ASSLIRTDYSNQPQH
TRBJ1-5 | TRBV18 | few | ASSDTYNQPQH